These 32 T cell receptor beta chains were sequenced from one sample in a study of glioma-infiltrating T cells after dendritic cell vaccination. Clones were read by immunoSEQ multiplex PCR, and TCRdb kept only the in-frame ones, dropping some. This sample has tens of thousands of clones, with around 87% found just once. Specified time point: after dendritic cell vaccination, including at tumor progression/relapse. Material: blood, obtained after dendritic cell vaccination. Receptors originate from a human donor with glioblastoma.

The chain uses TRBV5-1 and TRBJ1-4, with 7 nucleotides matching TRBD1. This CDR3 contains 14 residues. J gave up 3 bases and V 4 bases, and 3 bases lay outside the gene matches. Germline CDR1 SGHRS, CDR2 YFSETQ. DNA of the CDR3: TGCGCCAGCAGCCGGGACAGCTCTAATGAAAAACTGTTTTTT. Encoded protein: CASSRDSSNEKLFF.

The J gene is TRBJ2-7, the V gene TRBV27; D is undetermined. Germline CDR1 reads MNHEY; CDR2 reads SMNVEV (reference sequence). CDR3 length equals 12 residues. Trimming shortened V by 7 bases and J by 0 bases, and 7 bases separated the two germline ends. The CDR3 is CASTGRSYEQYF. The CDR3 DNA reads TGTGCCAGCACTGGGCGCTCCTACGAGCAGTACTTC.

The chain employs TRBV6-5 and TRBJ2-5, with no clear D. The CDR3 contains 13 residues. Deletions cut 5 bases from V and 1 base from J, with 8 bases between. Looked up from germline, CDR1 is MNHEY and CDR2 is SVGAGI. The CDR3 DNA follows: TGTGCCAGCAGTAGACAAATCCAAGAGACCCAGTACTTC. Residues: CASSRQIQETQYF.

The rearrangement joins TRBV10-3 to TRBJ2-7; a possible D gene is TRBD1 (6 bases). Germline V CDR1 and CDR2: ENHRY, SYGVKD. The CDR3 length is 14 residues. The V gene lost 2 bases and the J gene lost 2 bases, with 10 bases spanning the gap. The CDR3 loop is CAISEGKGAYEQYF. DNA for the CDR3: TGTGCCATCAGTGAGGGAAAGGGGGCCTACGAGCAGTACTTC.

The chain joins TRBV18 to TRBJ1-4; TRBD1 might be the D (5 bases). The V end was cut by 3 bases, the J end by 5 bases, with 10 bases between. CDR1 KGHSH and CDR2 LQKENI come from the germline V gene. This CDR3 spans 14 amino acids. The CDR3 nucleotides are TGTGCCAGCTCACCCCAGGGCAGGAATGAAAAACTGTTTTTT. Translating gives CASSPQGRNEKLFF.

The chain couples TRBV7-8 to TRBJ2-1; D perhaps matches TRBD2 (5 bases). V was cut by 6 bases and J by 8 bases, with 17 bases left in between. Germline V gives CDR1 SGHVS, CDR2 FQNEAQ. The CDR3 has 14 amino acids. The CDR3 DNA follows: TGTGCCAGCAGTTCTAGGGCGGGCTTCGATGAGCAGTTCTTC. It yields the protein CASSSRAGFDEQFF.

This chain joins TRBV28 and TRBJ1-5, with a possible D match to TRBD1 (5 bases). CDR3 length: 14 residues. V was cut by 2 bases and J by 7 bases, with 12 bases left in between. CDR1 is MDHEN and CDR2 is SYDVKM in the germline V gene. The CDR3 here is CASSLGGTGQPQHF. The CDR3 coding sequence is TGTGCCAGCAGTTTAGGCGGGACGGGACAGCCCCAGCATTTT.

This sequence joins TRBV4-2 and TRBJ2-1, with 13 bases matching TRBD2. The CDR3 is made up of 18 amino acids. The germline V gene has CDR1 LGHNA and CDR2 YNFKEQ. Trimming removed 3 bases from V and 5 bases from J; junction bases left unmatched: 10. CDR3 sequence: CASSQGTSGAPRDNEQFF. For the CDR3, the DNA is TGTGCCAGCAGCCAGGGGACTAGCGGGGCCCCCCGCGACAATGAGCAGTTCTTC.

The chain uses TRBV6-5 and TRBJ1-2; D is unclear. This CDR3 is built from 15 residues. Germline-derived CDR1 and CDR2 are MNHEY and SVGAGI. V lost 0 bases, J lost 7 bases, and 15 bases lay in between. CDR3 sequence (DNA): TGTGCCAGCAGTTACTCGTACAGAGAGGGCTTTGGCTACACCTTC. Encoded protein: CASSYSYREGFGYTF.

Regarding this clone: Other DNA sequences in the same sample also yield this CDR3. The chain carries TRBV18 and TRBJ1-1, with no clear D. CDR3 length equals 13 residues. Deletions cut 3 bases from V and 1 base from J, with 6 bases between. Germline values: CDR1 KGHSH, CDR2 LQKENI. The CDR3 DNA reads TGTGCCAGCTCACCGAGGAGGAACACTGAAGCTTTCTTT. It codes for CASSPRRNTEAFF.

The chain carries TRBV5-1 and TRBJ2-5, with 8 bases lining up with TRBD1. The CDR3 is made up of 13 amino acids. Germline CDR1 is SGHRS and CDR2 is YFSETQ. The V gene end was trimmed by 3 bases and the J gene end by 3 bases; junction bases not matched to a gene: 1. DNA of the CDR3: TGCGCCAGCAGCTCGACAGGGGAAGAGACCCAGTACTTC. It translates to CASSSTGEETQYF.

The chain is built from TRBV29-1 and TRBJ2-1; D might be TRBD2 (5 bases). Trimming removed 7 bases from V and 1 base from J, with 11 bases in between. CDR1 and CDR2 from the germline V gene are SQVTM and ANQGSEA. This CDR3 is 13 amino acids long. Here the CDR3 DNA reads TGCAGCGGTCCGACGGGATCCTACAATGAGCAGTTCTTC. This translates into CSGPTGSYNEQFF.

The chain couples TRBV29-1 to TRBJ1-2; tentative D call: TRBD1 (5 bases). Deletions cut 0 bases from V and 6 bases from J, with 20 bases between. Germline CDR1 and CDR2: SQVTM and ANQGSEA. This CDR3 has 16 amino acids. In DNA, the CDR3 is TGCAGCGTTGAAGATCGGGGGGTGGGTAGAGTGGATGGCTACACCTTC. It is translated as CSVEDRGVGRVDGYTF.

DNA for the CDR3: TGTGCCAGCAGGGCCGGGACAGGGGCCTACGAGCAGTACTTC. Protein sequence: CASRAGTGAYEQYF. The chain carries TRBV11-2 and TRBJ2-7; 10 nucleotides agree with TRBD1. The CDR3 consists of 14 residues. V lost 6 bases and J lost 2; bases outside the gene matches: 4. Germline V gives CDR1 SGHAT, CDR2 FQNNGV.

The sample holds a few counts of this clone. This sequence joins TRBV10-3 and TRBJ1-2, with 8 bases matching TRBD1. Germline CDR1 is ENHRY and CDR2 is SYGVKD. The CDR3 length is 14 residues. Trimming took 3 bases from V and 6 from J; bases not matched to a gene: 6. CDR3 region: CAISDQGASHGYTF. In DNA, the CDR3 is TGTGCCATCAGTGACCAGGGGGCGAGTCATGGCTACACCTTC.

The chain combines TRBV4-1 with TRBJ1-5; no clear D. Germline CDR1 is MGHRA and CDR2 is YSYEKL. The CDR3 covers 18 residues. V lost 0 bases and J lost 4, with 19 bases in between. The CDR3 sequence: CASSQEYNRPTGNQPQHF. CDR3 sequence (DNA): TGCGCCAGCAGCCAAGAATATAATAGGCCCACGGGGAATCAGCCCCAGCATTTT.

The chain joins TRBV5-6 to TRBJ2-5; D perhaps matches TRBD1 (6 bases). From germline, CDR1 is SGHDT and CDR2 YYEEEE. This CDR3 is 15 amino acids long. V gave up 5 bases and J gave up 1 base, with 15 bases separating them. CDR3 in DNA: TGTGCCAGCAGTATTACAGGGTTCGGCCAAGAGACCCAGTACTTC. Translated: CASSITGFGQETQYF.

This chain joins TRBV5-1 and TRBJ2-2; TRBD1 might be the D (5 bases). This CDR3 region has 17 residues. Trimming cost V 4 bases and J 3 bases, with 19 bases left between them. CDR1 is SGHRS and CDR2 is YFSETQ in the germline V gene. The CDR3 sequence is CASSPVKGHGDTGELFF. DNA of the CDR3: TGCGCCAGCAGCCCGGTTAAGGGGCACGGTGACACCGGGGAGCTGTTTTTT. The full variable domain, in which reference TRBV5-1 and TRBJ2-2 provide the parts outside the CDR3, is KAGVTQTPRYLIKTRGQQVTLSCSPISGHRSVSWYQQTPGQGLQFLFEYFSETQRNKGNFPGRFSGRQFSNSRSEMNVSTLELGDSALYLCASSPVKGHGDTGELFFGEGSRLTVL.

This sequence joins TRBV5-8 and TRBJ2-2; D perhaps matches TRBD1 (6 bases). CDR1 is SGHTS and CDR2 is YDEGEE in the germline V gene. The CDR3 is made up of 16 amino acids. V was cut by 0 bases and J by 0 bases, with 9 bases left in between. CDR3 region: CASSLGNRANTGELFF. The DNA for the CDR3 is TGTGCCAGCAGCTTGGGGAACAGGGCGAACACCGGGGAGCTGTTTTTT.

The CDR3 protein is CASSPSGGARNEQFF. The CDR3 DNA sequence: TGTGCCAGCAGCCCTAGCGGGGGGGCCAGGAATGAGCAGTTCTTC. This chain joins TRBV11-2 and TRBJ2-1; 12 bases agree with TRBD2. With 5 bases clipped from V and 7 bases from J, the junction kept 6 bases outside the gene matches. CDR1 and CDR2 (germline): SGHAT, FQNNGV. The CDR3 covers 15 residues.

The V call is TRBV5-1, the J call TRBJ2-7; perhaps TRBD1 as D (6 bases). This CDR3 has 16 residues. The germline CDR1 and CDR2 sequences are SGHRS and YFSETQ. V was cut by 4 bases and J by 2 bases, with 19 bases left in between. CDR3 nucleotides: TGCGCCAGCAGCCCAAATCCCGGGACACAAACCTACGAGCAGTACTTC. Its protein is CASSPNPGTQTYEQYF.

The chain has TRBV6-5 and TRBJ2-7; D may be TRBD1 (6 bases). V lost 0 bases, J lost 2 bases, and 14 bases lay in between. Germline CDR1 MNHEY, CDR2 SVGAGI. The CDR3 runs to 16 residues. CDR3 region: CASSYSGAGVTYEQYF. CDR3 DNA: TGTGCCAGCAGTTACTCAGGGGCAGGGGTTACCTACGAGCAGTACTTC.

The rearrangement links TRBV9 to TRBJ2-2, with TRBD2 matching over 9 bases. The V and J ends lost 4 bases and 6 bases, in that order; junction bases with no gene match: 7. The V gene's germline CDR1 is SGDLS and CDR2 YYNGEE. The CDR3 sequence is 15 residues long. The CDR3 is CASSRTSEPSGELFF. CDR3 coding DNA: TGTGCCAGCAGCAGGACTAGCGAGCCGTCCGGGGAGCTGTTTTTT.

The chain joins TRBV7-6 to TRBJ1-2; no reliable D call. V dropped 5 bases and J dropped 5 bases, with 18 bases sitting between them. CDR3 length: 15 residues. Germline V CDR1 and CDR2: SGHVS, FNYEAQ. As DNA, the CDR3 is TGTGCCAGCAGCCTCACCCCGGGGAACCCTTATGGCTACACCTTC. The encoded protein is CASSLTPGNPYGYTF. The whole variable domain, remainder taken from reference TRBV7-6 and TRBJ1-2, is GAGVSQSPRYKVTKRGQDVALRCDPISGHVSLYWYRQALGQGPEFLTYFNYEAQQDKSGLPNDRFSAERPEGSISTLTIQRTEQRDSAMYRCASSLTPGNPYGYTFGSGTRLTVV.

The J gene is TRBJ2-7, the V gene TRBV6-1, with 7 bases aligning to TRBD1. Trimming cost V 3 bases and J 2 bases; bases outside gene matches: 7. This CDR3 is 15 amino acids long. Germline values: CDR1 MNHNS, CDR2 SASEGT. The CDR3 bases are TGTGCCAGCAGTGACCTGACAGGGTCGACCTACGAGCAGTACTTC. Residues: CASSDLTGSTYEQYF.

J is TRBJ2-7 and V is TRBV5-1; TRBD2 aligns across 8 bases. CDR3 length: 15 residues. V lost 2 bases and J lost 4; bases outside the gene matches: 8. Looked up from germline, CDR1 is SGHRS and CDR2 is YFSETQ. DNA for the CDR3: TGCGCCAGCAGCTTTTCGGGGGGGTTTTCTTACGAGCAGTACTTC. Its translation: CASSFSGGFSYEQYF.

This sequence joins TRBV5-6 and TRBJ2-7; 10 nucleotides line up with TRBD1. Germline values: CDR1 SGHDT, CDR2 YYEEEE. Trimming cost V 3 bases and J 5 bases; bases outside gene matches: 5. The CDR3 is made up of 14 amino acids. In DNA form, the CDR3 reads TGTGCCAGCAGCTACGGGACAGGGGCCCACGAGCAGTACTTC. Protein product: CASSYGTGAHEQYF.

This clone showed up just once. V and J are TRBV6-5 and TRBJ1-3, with D hard to call. This CDR3 comprises 13 residues. The V gene's germline CDR1 is MNHEY and CDR2 SVGAGI. Deletions cut 4 bases from V and 4 bases from J, with 8 bases between. In DNA form, the CDR3 reads TGTGCCAGCAGTTGGGCTGGCGGAAACACCATATATTTT. Amino acid sequence: CASSWAGGNTIYF.

The chain combines TRBV5-1 with TRBJ1-1; TRBD1 might be the D (5 bases). The CDR3 loop spans 15 amino acids. Germline loops: CDR1 SGHRS, CDR2 YFSETQ. The germline V and J ends were trimmed by 4 bases and 3 bases, with 16 bases remaining between them. The CDR3 protein is CASSEVDGGDTEAFF. In DNA, the CDR3 is TGCGCCAGCAGCGAGGTAGACGGGGGGGACACTGAAGCTTTCTTT.

The gene calls are TRBV4-1 and TRBJ2-1, with D hard to call. V dropped 3 bases and J dropped 2 bases, with 11 bases sitting between them. Germline V gives CDR1 MGHRA, CDR2 YSYEKL. There are 15 residues in the CDR3. This CDR3 reads CASSHLANPYNEQFF. The CDR3 DNA follows: TGCGCCAGCAGCCACTTAGCTAACCCCTACAATGAGCAGTTCTTC.

A single count supports this clone. This rearrangement joins TRBV5-1 to TRBJ2-2; D remains ambiguous. Per the germline V gene, CDR1 is SGHRS and CDR2 is YFSETQ. V was clipped by 4 bases and J by 3 bases, with 7 bases between them. The CDR3 covers 13 residues. CDR3 protein: CASSPGYTGELFF. The CDR3 bases are TGCGCCAGCAGCCCCGGTTACACCGGGGAGCTGTTTTTT. Full variable domain (missing parts from reference TRBV5-1 and TRBJ2-2): KAGVTQTPRYLIKTRGQQVTLSCSPISGHRSVSWYQQTPGQGLQFLFEYFSETQRNKGNFPGRFSGRQFSNSRSEMNVSTLELGDSALYLCASSPGYTGELFFGEGSRLTVL.

The gene calls are TRBV7-5 and TRBJ2-1; TRBD1, the table's D call, was not compared with the DNA. TRBV7-5 has pseudogene status. The CDR3 covers 18 residues. CDR3 nucleotide sequence: TGTGTCAGAAGCTTAGGAGGGGGCAGGGGGCTTCCCTACAATGAGCAGTTCTTC. Residues: CVRSLGGGRGLPYNEQFF.